This TCR beta chain was found in a study of blood T cell repertoires in COVID-19. For the study at large: Italy, Spain and the United States were the sources of the convalescent and acute COVID-19 samples. T cells, B-cell-depleted T cells, or PBMCs provided the cDNA or gDNA that served as material.

As originally analysed: Amplification of reference gene primers was used by the study to estimate nucleated cell counts. The method was immunoSEQ multiplex PCR; TCRdb's version includes in-frame clones alone and lacks a portion of them. V, J and clone size derive from that table, while D and trimming were established from the DNA sequence. The repertoire has under 300,000 clones, approximately 80% of them found once; the top ten carry 2% to 2.5%. The V and J ends lost 6 bases and 0 bases respectively, with 12 bases between them. Germline V gene data show CDR1 as LGHNT and CDR2 as FRNRAP. The CDR3 consists of 15 residues.

The sequenced sample was peripheral blood. The chain links TRBV12-5 to TRBJ1-3; D gene uncertain. The receptor was derived from a man aged 35-49 years who had recovered from COVID-19. In DNA, the CDR3 is TGTGCTAGTGGCCCGTCGACAAGCTCTGGAAACACCATATATTTT. The encoded protein is CASGPSTSSGNTIYF.